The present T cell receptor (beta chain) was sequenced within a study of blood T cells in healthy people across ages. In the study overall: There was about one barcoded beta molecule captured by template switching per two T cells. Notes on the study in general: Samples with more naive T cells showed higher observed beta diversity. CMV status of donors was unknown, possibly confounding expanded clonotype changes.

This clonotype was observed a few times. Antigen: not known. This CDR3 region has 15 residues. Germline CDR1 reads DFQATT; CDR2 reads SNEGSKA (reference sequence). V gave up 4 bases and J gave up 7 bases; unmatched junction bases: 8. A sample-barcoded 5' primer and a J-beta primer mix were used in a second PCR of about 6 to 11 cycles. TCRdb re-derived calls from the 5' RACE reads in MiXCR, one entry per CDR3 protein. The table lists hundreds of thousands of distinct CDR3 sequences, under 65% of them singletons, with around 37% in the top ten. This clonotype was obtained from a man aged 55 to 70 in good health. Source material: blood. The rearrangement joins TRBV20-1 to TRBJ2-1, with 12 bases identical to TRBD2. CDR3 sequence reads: CSATKLAGGLNEQFF. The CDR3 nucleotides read TGCAGTGCTACTAAACTAGCGGGGGGCCTTAATGAGCAGTTCTTC.